The 24 T cell receptor beta chains in this list originate from one sample, sequenced in a study of cytomegalovirus exposure and HLA in healthy donors. PCR primers comprised 60 Vbeta and 13 Jbeta primers. Profiled with immunoSEQ multiplex PCR; TCRdb holds only in-frame clones, not every one. The sample shows roughly 200,000 clones, roughly 73% of them seen only once. Specimen: PBMCs. The origin of the receptors is a woman in her 30s in good health and CMV-seronegative.

The chain couples TRBV4-2 to TRBJ2-2; 10 nucleotides agree with TRBD2. The germline CDR1 and CDR2 sequences are LGHNA and YNFKEQ. This CDR3 is built from 16 residues. The V and J ends lost 4 bases and 8 bases, in that order; junction bases with no gene match: 10. The CDR3 sequence is CASSPGLADSGGELFF. For the CDR3, the DNA is TGTGCCAGCAGCCCAGGACTAGCGGACTCAGGTGGGGAGCTGTTTTTT.

This chain connects TRBV2 to TRBJ2-3; D not resolved. The length of the CDR3 is 13 residues. V lost 8 bases to trimming and J lost 4 bases, with 13 bases between them. The germline gives CDR1 SNHLY, CDR2 FYNNEI. Here the CDR3 DNA reads TGTGCCAGCCGAAGAGGTGGTGCAGATACGCAGTATTTT. Protein product: CASRRGGADTQYF.

There are a few counts of this clone. The chain employs TRBV11-3 and TRBJ2-3; 7 nucleotides line up with TRBD2. CDR3 size: 16 residues. Germline CDR1 reads SGHNT; CDR2 reads YENEEA. The ends lost 3 bases at V and 4 bases at J; junction bases unmatched: 10. This chain's CDR3 is CASSFGRGDGADTQYF. The CDR3 DNA sequence: TGTGCCAGCAGCTTCGGACGGGGGGACGGGGCAGATACGCAGTATTTT.

V and J are TRBV11-2 and TRBJ2-2, with D tentatively TRBD1 (5 bases). V shed 0 bases and J shed 3 bases, with 8 bases lying between them. This CDR3 comprises 15 residues. CDR1 is SGHAT, CDR2 FQNNGV, per germline. CDR3 amino acids: CASSLDQGYTGELFF. CDR3 nucleotides: TGTGCCAGCAGCTTAGATCAGGGTTACACCGGGGAGCTGTTTTTT.

The CDR3 DNA reads as TGTGCCAGCTCACCGCAACGGGACAGGGGTGGGACTGAAGCTTTCTTT. Amino acids: CASSPQRDRGGTEAFF. This rearrangement joins TRBV18 to TRBJ1-1, with 10 bases aligning to TRBD1. Germline CDR1 reads KGHSH; CDR2 reads LQKENI. The CDR3 length is 16 residues. J was trimmed by 5 bases and V by 3 bases; bases with no gene match: 9.

This clone was found once. The V call is TRBV5-1, the J call TRBJ2-7; TRBD1 aligns across 8 bases. J lost 4 bases, V lost 0 bases, and 3 bases had no gene match. The CDR3 is 14 residues long. Germline CDR1 SGHRS, CDR2 YFSETQ. Written as DNA, the CDR3 is TGCGCCAGCAGCTTGGGGACAGGGAAATACGAGCAGTACTTC. Protein product: CASSLGTGKYEQYF.

V is TRBV7-8 and J is TRBJ2-1; 11 nucleotides agree with TRBD2. The CDR3 is made up of 15 amino acids. Germline V gives CDR1 SGHVS, CDR2 FQNEAQ. The junction had 6 bases not matched to a gene; V was cut back by 7 bases and J by 4 bases. CDR3 sequence: CASTPLAGVYNEQFF. The CDR3 DNA reads TGTGCCAGCACGCCACTAGCGGGAGTGTACAATGAGCAGTTCTTC.

Regarding this clone: Sequence at one end of the junction differs from germline and may be a read error. The chain employs TRBV19 and TRBJ1-2, with 9 bases matching TRBD1. Germline assignment: CDR1 LNHDA and CDR2 SQIVND (reference sequence). The CDR3 has 15 amino acids. CDR3 sequence (DNA): TGTGCCAGTAGTAGCTGGACAGGGGCTAACTACGGCTACACCTTC. This sequence encodes CASSSWTGANYGYTF.

V gene TRBV7-8 combines with J gene TRBJ1-2; 12 nucleotides align to TRBD1. CDR3 length: 15 amino acids. Looked up from germline, CDR1 is SGHVS and CDR2 is FQNEAQ. V shed 5 bases, J shed 2 bases, and the junction held 3 bases outside the gene matches. CDR3 bases: TGTGCCAGCAGCCGCGGGACAGGGGGCAACTATGGCTACACCTTC. Translating gives CASSRGTGGNYGYTF.

The J gene is TRBJ2-6, the V gene TRBV7-2; 8 nucleotides line up with TRBD1. Trimming at V came to 5 bases and at J to 10 bases, leaving 7 bases not matched to a gene. Looked up from germline, CDR1 is SGHTA and CDR2 is FQGNSA. This CDR3 comprises 14 residues. In DNA form, the CDR3 reads TGTGCCAGCAGCCCGGACAGGGTAGGGAACGTCCTGACTTTC. It yields the protein CASSPDRVGNVLTF.

This chain uses TRBV5-1 with TRBJ2-5, with TRBD2 matching 14 bases. Germline-derived CDR1 and CDR2 are SGHRS and YFSETQ. The length of the CDR3 is 18 residues. With V trimmed by 4 bases and J by 4 bases, 12 bases remained unmatched. The CDR3 nucleotides read TGCGCCAGCAGCATTGGGACTAGCGGGAGATGGGGAGGAGAGACCCAGTACTTC. Amino acid sequence: CASSIGTSGRWGGETQYF. The whole variable domain, filled in from reference TRBV5-1 and TRBJ2-5, reads KAGVTQTPRYLIKTRGQQVTLSCSPISGHRSVSWYQQTPGQGLQFLFEYFSETQRNKGNFPGRFSGRQFSNSRSEMNVSTLELGDSALYLCASSIGTSGRWGGETQYFGPGTRLLVL.

The rearrangement links TRBV4-2 to TRBJ2-5; 9 bases match TRBD1. V shed 3 bases and J 5 bases; nucleotides not matched to a gene: 4. Per the germline V gene, CDR1 is LGHNA and CDR2 is YNFKEQ. CDR3 size: 14 residues. CDR3 amino acids: CASSQRQGGETQYF. As DNA, the CDR3 is TGTGCCAGCAGCCAGAGACAGGGGGGTGAGACCCAGTACTTC.

CDR3 DNA: TGTGCCAGCAGCGTAGGAGGTACGAGTGAAAAACTGTTTTTT. It encodes CASSVGGTSEKLFF. This rearrangement joins TRBV9 to TRBJ1-4, with unresolved D. V lost 0 bases and J lost 7, with 10 bases in between. Germline V gene data show CDR1 as SGDLS and CDR2 as YYNGEE. The CDR3 totals 14 residues.

This clone has more than one count but fewer than ten. The rearrangement joins TRBV2 to TRBJ1-3; 8 bases align to TRBD1. The CDR3 loop spans 16 amino acids. The germline CDR1 and CDR2 sequences are SNHLY and FYNNEI. V lost 4 bases and J lost 3; bases outside the gene matches: 8. The CDR3 DNA reads TGTGCCAGCAGTGGGACAGGGTATTTTAGTGGAAACACCATATATTTT. This encodes CASSGTGYFSGNTIYF.

The chain joins TRBV5-1 to TRBJ1-4; TRBD1 matches 8 bases. CDR1 is SGHRS and CDR2 is YFSETQ in the germline V gene. The trim removed 4 bases at V and 7 bases at J, leaving 6 bases unmatched. This CDR3 spans 14 amino acids. CDR3 loop: CASSSGQGGEKLFF. The CDR3 region has the DNA TGCGCCAGCAGCAGCGGACAGGGCGGTGAAAAACTGTTTTTT.

The chain links TRBV5-4 to TRBJ2-6, with a tentative D call TRBD2 (5 bases). CDR1 SGHNT and CDR2 YYREEE come from the germline V gene (reference sequence). The CDR3 length is 17 residues. Between the trimmed V and J ends, which lost 3 bases and 0 bases, there was a span of 13 bases. For the CDR3, the DNA is TGTGCCAGCAGCTCCCCGGACTTCAGCTCTGGGGCCAACGTCCTGACTTTC. Translating it yields CASSSPDFSSGANVLTF.

V gene TRBV5-4 combines with J gene TRBJ2-1; D is undetermined. CDR1 and CDR2 (germline): SGHNT, YYREEE (reference sequence). V shed 6 bases and J shed 2 bases, with 12 bases lying between them. The CDR3 extends over 14 amino acids. DNA for the CDR3: TGTGCCAGCAATTCTGAACGGGCCTACAATGAGCAGTTCTTC. This encodes CASNSERAYNEQFF.

J is TRBJ2-2 and V is TRBV11-3, with a tentative D call TRBD2 (5 bases). This CDR3 has 13 amino acids. V was cut by 5 bases and J by 5 bases, with 9 bases left in between. Germline loops: CDR1 SGHNT, CDR2 YENEEA. CDR3 amino acids: CASSAGRTGELFF. In DNA, the CDR3 is TGTGCCAGCAGCGCGGGTCGAACCGGGGAGCTGTTTTTT.

This clone occurred a few times. The chain has TRBV2 and TRBJ2-3; 7 bases match TRBD2. The junction had 17 bases not matched to a gene; V was cut back by 6 bases and J by 2 bases. The CDR3 is 18 amino acids. Germline CDR1 and CDR2: SNHLY and FYNNEI. This CDR3 is CASSELDPGLPITDTQYF. The DNA for the CDR3 is TGTGCCAGCAGCGAGCTGGATCCGGGACTACCGATCACAGATACGCAGTATTTT. The full variable domain, completed using reference TRBV2 and TRBJ2-3, is EPEVTQTPSHQVTQMGQEVILRCVPISNHLYFYWYRQILGQKVEFLVSFYNNEISEKSEIFDDQFSVERPDGSNFTLKIRSTKLEDSAMYFCASSELDPGLPITDTQYFGPGTRLTVL.

This clone appeared a single time. The rearrangement uses TRBV9 and TRBJ1-1; 8 positions match TRBD1. J gave up 5 bases and V 0 bases, and 6 bases lay outside the gene matches. Looked up from germline, CDR1 is SGDLS and CDR2 is YYNGEE. There are 15 residues in the CDR3. CDR3 region: CASSVVQGAWTEAFF. The DNA of the CDR3 is TGTGCCAGCAGCGTAGTTCAGGGGGCTTGGACTGAAGCTTTCTTT.

The chain recombines TRBV7-3 with TRBJ1-6; D possibly corresponds to TRBD1 (5 bases). The length of the CDR3 is 15 residues. V dropped 2 bases and J dropped 8 bases, with 13 bases sitting between them. Germline values: CDR1 SGHTA, CDR2 FQGTGA. CDR3 amino acids: CASSLGAPRDSPLHF. As DNA, the CDR3 is TGTGCCAGCAGCTTAGGGGCCCCCAGGGATTCACCCCTCCACTTT.

The V call is TRBV5-1, the J call TRBJ2-3, with 7 bases aligning to TRBD1. Germline-derived CDR1 and CDR2 are SGHRS and YFSETQ. With 7 bases clipped from V and 1 base from J, the junction kept 9 bases outside the gene matches. The CDR3 is 15 amino acids. CDR3 residues: CASYRQGRGTDTQYF. Written as DNA, the CDR3 is TGCGCCAGCTATCGACAGGGAAGGGGCACAGATACGCAGTATTTT.

This chain links TRBV5-5 with TRBJ2-7; no clear D. Trimming removed 1 base from V and 3 bases from J, with 14 bases in between. This CDR3 contains 15 residues. CDR1 SGHKS and CDR2 YYEKEE come from the germline V gene (reference sequence). In DNA, the CDR3 is TGTGCCAGCAGCTTGAGGTTTACAGATAACTACGAGCAGTACTTC. Amino acids: CASSLRFTDNYEQYF. The entire variable domain, with the rest obtained from reference TRBV5-5 and TRBJ2-7, is as follows: DAGVTQSPTHLIKTRGQQVTLRCSPISGHKSVSWYQQVLGQGPQFIFQYYEKEERGRGNFPDRFSARQFPNYSSELNVNALLLGDSALYLCASSLRFTDNYEQYFGPGTRLTVT.

The chain carries TRBV19 and TRBJ2-7, with a weak D call TRBD1 (5 bases). CDR1 is LNHDA, CDR2 SQIVND, per germline (reference sequence). The CDR3 spans 14 residues. Trimming shortened V by 6 bases and J by 1 base, and 13 bases separated the two germline ends. CDR3 DNA: TGTGCCAGTAGCTCGACCCAGGGTTCCTACGAGCAGTACTTC. Translation gives CASSSTQGSYEQYF.